Below are 18 T cell receptor beta chains sequenced from a single sample in a study of T cells in women clearing cervical HPV infection. Produced via immunoSEQ multiplex PCR; TCRdb's table is partial and in-frame only. This table holds 20,000 to 25,000 clones. Sequencing was carried out using blood buffy coat. The receptors were sampled from a woman aged 18 to 75 with a cervical HPV16 infection that either progressed to CIN3+ or cleared (not recorded which).

As regards this clone: The DNA ends 3 residues before the CDR3 does, and the rest of the CDR3 is filled in from the germline J gene. V gene TRBV18 combines with J gene TRBJ1-4, with D maybe TRBD1 (5 bases). This CDR3 is built from 14 residues. The germline gives CDR1 KGHSH, CDR2 LQKENI. V was shortened by 4 bases and J by 5 bases, with 11 bases between the two germline ends. CDR3 protein: CASSLTARNEKLFF. The part of the CDR3 DNA that was read is TGTGCCAGCTCACTGACAGCCCGGAATGAAAAA. Filled out from reference TRBV18 and TRBJ1-4, the complete variable domain reads NAGVMQNPRHLVRRRGQEARLRCSPMKGHSHVYWYRQLPEEGLKFMVYLQKENIIDESGMPKERFSAEFPKEGPSILRIQQVVRGDSAAYFCASSLTARNEKLFFGSGTQLSVL.

Comment on this clone: The missing CDR3 end, 3 residues past where the read stops, is filled in from the germline J gene. The genes are TRBV30 and TRBJ1-4; tentatively, D is TRBD1 (6 bases). Germline V CDR1 and CDR2: GTSNPN, SVGIG (reference sequence). The CDR3 runs to 15 residues. V was trimmed by 3 bases and J by 8 bases, leaving 19 bases between them. The CDR3 DNA, read in part, is TGTGCCTGGAGCGACAAAACAGGGCTAGGCGAAAAA. Protein sequence: CAWSDKTGLGEK. The CDR3, in full, reads CAWSDKTGLGEKLFF.

Regarding this clone: The read falls 3 residues short of the CDR3 end, and the missing part is taken from the germline J gene. The chain uses TRBV7-9 and TRBJ1-4; 9 nucleotides agree with TRBD1. The germline gives CDR1 SEHNR, CDR2 FQNEAQ (reference sequence). The CDR3 is 14 residues long. The CDR3 DNA, read in part, is TGTGCCAGCAACCTCGGGGACAGGGTACAGAAA. It encodes CASNLGDRVQK. In full, the CDR3 reads CASNLGDRVQKLFF.

Comment on this clone: The CDR3 end is not reached by the read, which stops 3 residues before it; the germline J gene fills it in. The chain links TRBV6-1 to TRBJ2-3; TRBD2 matches 16 bases. Trimming took 0 bases from V and 6 from J; bases not matched to a gene: 3. Germline CDR1 is MNHNS and CDR2 is SASEGT. The length of the CDR3 is 17 residues. The DNA read from the CDR3 is TGTGCCAGCAGTGAAGCTGGGGGACTAGCGGGGGGGGATACG. It is translated as CASSEAGGLAGGDT. The entire CDR3 is CASSEAGGLAGGDTQYF.

As concerns this clone: From the germline J gene comes the end of the CDR3, since the read stops 3 residues before it. The V call is TRBV18, the J call TRBJ1-5, with 9 bases matching TRBD1. J was trimmed by 3 bases and V by 3 bases; bases with no gene match: 3. The length of the CDR3 is 15 residues. CDR1 and CDR2 from the germline V gene are KGHSH and LQKENI. CDR3 DNA, as far as it was read: TGTGCCAGCTCACCGGGACAGGGCAACAATCAGCCC. It yields the protein CASSPGQGNNQP. In full, the CDR3 is CASSPGQGNNQPQHF.

As to this clone: From the germline J gene comes the end of the CDR3, since the read stops 3 residues before it. The V and J genes are TRBV19 and TRBJ2-3; tentatively, D is TRBD1 or TRBD2 (6 bases each). Per the germline V gene, CDR1 is LNHDA and CDR2 is SQIVND (reference sequence). This CDR3 has 15 residues. CDR3 protein: CASSIVAGHQETQYF. CDR3 DNA (partial): TGTGCCAGTAGTATTGTCGCGGGACACCAAGAGACG. Full variable domain (rest looked up from reference TRBV19 and TRBJ2-3): DGGITQSPKYLFRKEGQNVTLSCEQNLNHDAMYWYRQDPGQGLRLIYYSQIVNDFQKGDIAEGYSVSREKKESFPLTVTSAQKNPTAFYLCASSIVAGHQETQYFGPGTRLTVL.

In regard to this clone: Read data end 3 residues before the CDR3 end; the end is taken from the germline J gene. The gene calls are TRBV11-2 and TRBJ2-3; D not certain. This CDR3 is 13 amino acids long. Trimming removed 2 bases at V and 6 bases at J, with 9 bases between. CDR1 is SGHAT, CDR2 FQNNGV, per germline. The part of the CDR3 DNA that was read is TGTGCCAGCAGCTTATTACAAGGTGATACG. Amino acids: CASSLLQGDT. The CDR3, in full, reads CASSLLQGDTQYF.

As concerns this clone: The CDR3 goes on 3 residues after the read ends, and that part is filled in from the germline J gene. The chain is built from TRBV20-1 and TRBJ2-5, with D possibly being TRBD2 (5 bases). The V end was cut by 3 bases, the J end by 0 bases, with 32 bases between. Germline values: CDR1 DFQATT, CDR2 SNEGSKA (reference sequence). The CDR3 covers 21 residues. Partial CDR3 DNA: TGCAGTGCTAGCTATTCCCAACAGCTTGGTTACTTAGCGCCTGACCAAGAGACC. Its translation: CSASYSQQLGYLAPDQET. The entire CDR3 protein is CSASYSQQLGYLAPDQETQYF.

In regard to this clone: The sequenced fragment ends 3 residues before the CDR3 boundary, so the rest is inferred from the germline J gene. This sequence joins TRBV30 and TRBJ2-5; unclear D gene. CDR1 and CDR2 from the germline V gene are GTSNPN and SVGIG (reference sequence). This CDR3 contains 12 residues. The germline V and J ends were trimmed by 3 bases and 0 bases, with 5 bases remaining between them. The sequenced part of the CDR3 DNA is TGTGCCTGGAGCGGGTACCAAGAGACC. Amino acids: CAWSGYQET. The entire CDR3 reads CAWSGYQETQYF.

About this clone itself: The read is 3 residues too short to cover the CDR3 end, so that end is filled in from the germline J gene. The V gene is TRBV10-3, the J gene TRBJ2-1, with 9 bases lining up with TRBD1. In germline, CDR1 is ENHRY, CDR2 SYGVKD. This CDR3 is built from 15 residues. Germline trimming cut 3 bases from V and 7 bases from J; bases unmatched to any gene: 7. The CDR3: CAISDIWDRVNEQFF. The covered CDR3 bases are TGTGCCATCAGTGATATTTGGGACAGGGTAAATGAG.

A remark on this clone: The DNA ends 3 residues before the CDR3 does, and the rest of the CDR3 is filled in from the germline J gene. The rearrangement uses TRBV6-4 and TRBJ2-1; 10 bases match TRBD2. This CDR3 is 15 amino acids long. V was pared by 4 bases and J by 8 bases, with 8 bases of the junction left unmatched. Per germline, CDR1 MRHNA and CDR2 SNTAGT. CDR3 loop: CASSVSGGAVDEQFF. The sequenced part of the CDR3 DNA is TGTGCCAGCAGTGTAAGCGGGGGGGCAGTGGATGAG.

With regard to this clone: From the germline J gene comes the end of the CDR3, since the read stops 3 residues before it. This chain joins TRBV4-1 and TRBJ2-7; TRBD1 might be the D (6 bases). The V end lost 2 bases, the J end lost 3 bases, and 11 bases lay between the germline ends. Per germline, CDR1 MGHRA and CDR2 YSYEKL. CDR3 length: 14 residues. This CDR3 is CASSQTGHFYEQYF. The DNA read from the CDR3 is TGCGCCAGCAGCCAAACGGGACATTTCTACGAG.

A note on this clone: The DNA ends 3 residues before the CDR3 does, and the rest of the CDR3 is filled in from the germline J gene. The gene calls are TRBV29-1 and TRBJ2-3, with 8 bases matching TRBD1. Germline assignment: CDR1 SQVTM and CDR2 ANQGSEA. CDR3 length: 15 residues. The CDR3 loop reads CSVDKARGQKETQYF. CDR3 DNA, as far as it was read: TGCAGCGTTGATAAGGCCAGGGGGCAAAAAGAGACG.

Notes on this clone: The read comes to an end 3 residues before the CDR3 does, leaving the germline J gene to fill in the end. V is TRBV20-1 and J is TRBJ2-3; 9 bases map to TRBD2. V shed 0 bases and J 3 bases; nucleotides not matched to a gene: 7. The CDR3 sequence is 16 residues long. Germline V gene sequence: CDR1 DFQATT, CDR2 SNEGSKA (reference sequence). The covered CDR3 bases are TGCAGTGCTAGAGATGCGGGAGGGCCCTTTACAGATACG. Translated: CSARDAGGPFTDT. The full-length CDR3 reads as CSARDAGGPFTDTQYF.

CDR3 bases read: TGCAGTGCCACTTTAACCAATCGGGGTTCTGAA. Translation: CSATLTNRGSE. The CDR3, in full, reads CSATLTNRGSEAFF. The chain links TRBV20-1 to TRBJ1-1, with no clear D. The read halts 3 residues ahead of the CDR3 end, with the missing end drawn from the germline J gene. The V gene lost 6 bases and the J gene lost 6 bases, with 20 bases spanning the gap. The V gene's germline CDR1 is DFQATT and CDR2 SNEGSKA (reference sequence). CDR3 length: 14 amino acids.

About this clone itself: The sequence runs out 3 residues before the end of the CDR3; the remainder is reconstructed from the germline J gene. This rearrangement joins TRBV6-1 to TRBJ1-1; D not resolved. The germline V and J ends were trimmed by 2 bases and 4 bases, with 11 bases remaining between them. The germline CDR1 and CDR2 sequences are MNHNS and SASEGT. CDR3 size: 14 residues. The CDR3 bases that were read are TGTGCCAGCAGTGAATTTCAGGAGAGCACTGAA. Protein sequence: CASSEFQESTE. The complete CDR3 reads CASSEFQESTEAFF.

Note on this clone: Read coverage stops 3 residues before the CDR3 terminus; the germline J gene supplies the remainder. The chain joins TRBV7-3 to TRBJ2-2; D call uncertain. The CDR3 is 16 amino acids. V was pared by 4 bases and J by 4 bases, with 16 bases between. Germline CDR1 is SGHTA and CDR2 is FQGTGA. The CDR3 sequence is CASSSQGPSVTGELFF. CDR3 DNA, as far as it was read: TGTGCCAGCAGCTCCCAAGGGCCATCCGTCACCGGGGAG.

For this clone: Sequencing ends 3 residues short of the CDR3 end; the germline J gene provides the rest. This rearrangement joins TRBV6-1 to TRBJ2-1; 9 bases map to TRBD2. V was clipped by 2 bases and J by 4 bases; unmatched bases: 12. Germline V gives CDR1 MNHNS, CDR2 SASEGT. This CDR3 comprises 18 residues. CDR3 bases read: TGTGCCAGCAGTGAAAGAGGGGCTAGCGGGGACGGATACAATGAG. It yields the protein CASSERGASGDGYNE. The whole CDR3 protein is CASSERGASGDGYNEQFF.